The present T cell receptor (beta chain) was sequenced within a study of control samples from healthy donors and cancer patients (dated by TCRdb to 2018 to 2020). To note about this clone: Its antigen is unknown.

Library construction relied on the immunoSEQ multiplex PCR assay. TCRdb obtained this table from immuneACCESS and retained in-frame rearrangements with V and J assigned. These tables miss some clones; where compared with another copy, unresolved V genes account for less than half of the shortfall, and the remainder is unexplained. The sample table records about 190,000 clones. Of the sample, roughly 2% is held by the ten largest clones. The CDR3 runs 17 residues from the cysteine to the phenylalanine. Of all the DNA, just the CDR3 is kept, 51 bases in frame from base 1. Trimming at the junction amounts to 4 bases on V and 3 bases on J, and the germline ends lie 19 bases apart. The germline V gene specifies SGHVS as CDR1 and FQNEAQ as CDR2.

This chain is built from TRBV7-8 and TRBJ1-5; the D gene is possibly TRBD1, with 6 bases matching. This TCR derives from a woman aged 25 to 45 in good health. The specimen sequenced was blood. The sequenced DNA is TGTGCCAGCAGCTATCCTTCCGAGGACAGTTACAATCAGCCCCAGCATTTT. Protein translation: CASSYPSEDSYNQPQHF.